This TCR beta chain was retrieved from a study of T cells in Graves' hyperthyroidism and ophthalmopathy. In this sample, this clonotype turned up a few times. This CDR3 comprises 14 residues. The germline gives CDR1 MNHEY, CDR2 SMNVEV (reference sequence). V was shortened by 5 bases and J by 2 bases, with 11 bases between the two germline ends. Amplification targeted TCR beta CDR3 regions from RNA transcripts. RT-PCR in the first round (using the HTBI primer set) targeted the TCR CDR3. TCRdb re-called the multiplex PCR reads with MiXCR, one entry per CDR3 protein. Among hundreds of thousands of distinct CDR3 sequences listed, around 21% were seen once.

V usage is TRBV27 and J usage is TRBJ2-3; tentatively, D is TRBD1 (5 bases). What was sequenced was blood. The sequence was obtained from a man between 25 and 39 years old with Graves' ophthalmopathy. The CDR3 spells CASSTTVYTDTQYF. The CDR3 nucleotides read TGTGCCAGCAGTACGACAGTTTACACAGATACGCAGTATTTT.